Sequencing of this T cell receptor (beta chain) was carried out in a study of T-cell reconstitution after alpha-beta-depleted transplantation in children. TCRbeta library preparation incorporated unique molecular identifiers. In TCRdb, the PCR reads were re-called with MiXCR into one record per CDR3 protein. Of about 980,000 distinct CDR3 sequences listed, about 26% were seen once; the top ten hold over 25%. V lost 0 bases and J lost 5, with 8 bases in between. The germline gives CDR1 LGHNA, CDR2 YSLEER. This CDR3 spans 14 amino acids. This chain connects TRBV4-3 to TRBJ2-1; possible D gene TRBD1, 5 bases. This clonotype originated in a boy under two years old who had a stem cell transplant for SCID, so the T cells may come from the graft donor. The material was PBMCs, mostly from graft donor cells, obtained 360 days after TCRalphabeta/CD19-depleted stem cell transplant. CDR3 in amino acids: CASSQDSQDNEQFF. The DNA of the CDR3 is TGCGCCAGCAGCCAAGATTCACAGGACAATGAGCAGTTCTTC.